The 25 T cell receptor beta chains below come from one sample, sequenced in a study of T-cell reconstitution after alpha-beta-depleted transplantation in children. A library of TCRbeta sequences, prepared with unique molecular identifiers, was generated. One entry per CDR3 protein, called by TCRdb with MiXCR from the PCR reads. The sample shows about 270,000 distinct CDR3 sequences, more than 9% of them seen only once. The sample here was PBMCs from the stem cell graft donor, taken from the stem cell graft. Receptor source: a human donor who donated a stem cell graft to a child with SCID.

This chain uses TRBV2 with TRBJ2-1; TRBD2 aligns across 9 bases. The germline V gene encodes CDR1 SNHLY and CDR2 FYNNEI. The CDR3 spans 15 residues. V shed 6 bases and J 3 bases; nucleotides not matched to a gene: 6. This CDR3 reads CASRDIAGDYNEQFF. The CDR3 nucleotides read TGTGCCAGCAGGGATATAGCGGGGGACTACAATGAGCAGTTCTTC.

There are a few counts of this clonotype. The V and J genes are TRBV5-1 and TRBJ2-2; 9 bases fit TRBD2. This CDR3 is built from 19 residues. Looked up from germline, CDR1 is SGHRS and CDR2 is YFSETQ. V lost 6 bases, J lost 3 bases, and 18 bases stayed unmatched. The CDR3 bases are TGCGCCAGCATGGAGACCTGGAGCGGGGGGACACCTTACACCGGGGAGCTGTTTTTT. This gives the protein CASMETWSGGTPYTGELFF.

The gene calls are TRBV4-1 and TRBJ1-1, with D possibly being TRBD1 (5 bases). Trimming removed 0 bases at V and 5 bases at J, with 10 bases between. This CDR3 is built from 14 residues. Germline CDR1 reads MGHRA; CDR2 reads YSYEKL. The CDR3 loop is CASSQDPGRTEAFF. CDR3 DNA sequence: TGCGCCAGCAGCCAAGACCCAGGGAGAACTGAAGCTTTCTTT.

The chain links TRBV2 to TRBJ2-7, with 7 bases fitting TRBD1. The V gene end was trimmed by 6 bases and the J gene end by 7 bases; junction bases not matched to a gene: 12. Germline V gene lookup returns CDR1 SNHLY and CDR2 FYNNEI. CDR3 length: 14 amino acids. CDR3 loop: CASSGDRLSKEQYF. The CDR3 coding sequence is TGTGCCAGCAGCGGGGACAGATTAAGTAAGGAGCAGTACTTC.

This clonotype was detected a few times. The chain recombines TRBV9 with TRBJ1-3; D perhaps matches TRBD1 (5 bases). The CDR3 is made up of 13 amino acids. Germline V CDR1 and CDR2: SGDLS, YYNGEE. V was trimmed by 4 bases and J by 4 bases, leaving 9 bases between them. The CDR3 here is CASSIDSGNTIYF. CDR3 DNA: TGTGCCAGCAGCATCGACAGCGGAAACACCATATATTTT.

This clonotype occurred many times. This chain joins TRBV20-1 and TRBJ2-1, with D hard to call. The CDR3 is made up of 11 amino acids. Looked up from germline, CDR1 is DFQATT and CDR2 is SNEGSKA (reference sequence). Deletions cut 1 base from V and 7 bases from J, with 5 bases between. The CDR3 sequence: CSARVVNEQFF. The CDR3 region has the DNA TGCAGTGCTAGAGTCGTAAATGAGCAGTTCTTC.

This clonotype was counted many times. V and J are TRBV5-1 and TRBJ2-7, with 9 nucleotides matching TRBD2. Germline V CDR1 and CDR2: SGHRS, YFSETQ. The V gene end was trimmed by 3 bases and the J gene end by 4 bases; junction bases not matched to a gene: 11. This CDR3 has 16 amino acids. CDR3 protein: CASSSLLSGGLYEQYF. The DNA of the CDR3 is TGCGCCAGCAGCTCCCTCCTTAGCGGGGGTCTATACGAGCAGTACTTC.

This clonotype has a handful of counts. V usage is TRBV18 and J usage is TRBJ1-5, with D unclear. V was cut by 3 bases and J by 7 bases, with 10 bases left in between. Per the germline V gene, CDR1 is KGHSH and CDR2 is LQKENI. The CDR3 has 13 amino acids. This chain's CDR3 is CASSPTENQPQHF. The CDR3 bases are TGTGCCAGCTCACCGACGGAAAACCAGCCCCAGCATTTT.

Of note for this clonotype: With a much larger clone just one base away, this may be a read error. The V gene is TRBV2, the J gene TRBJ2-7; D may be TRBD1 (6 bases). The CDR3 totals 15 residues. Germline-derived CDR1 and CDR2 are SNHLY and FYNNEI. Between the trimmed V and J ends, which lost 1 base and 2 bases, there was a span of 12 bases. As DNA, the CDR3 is TGTGCCAGCAGTGAAGGGGTGGGACATACCTACGAGCAGTACTTC. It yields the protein CASSEGVGHTYEQYF.

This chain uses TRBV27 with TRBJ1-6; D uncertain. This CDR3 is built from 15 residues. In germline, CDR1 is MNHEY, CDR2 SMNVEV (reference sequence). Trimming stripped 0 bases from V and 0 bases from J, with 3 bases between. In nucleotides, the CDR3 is TGTGCCAGCAGTTTATCGAGCTCCTATAATTCACCCCTCCACTTT. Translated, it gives CASSLSSSYNSPLHF.

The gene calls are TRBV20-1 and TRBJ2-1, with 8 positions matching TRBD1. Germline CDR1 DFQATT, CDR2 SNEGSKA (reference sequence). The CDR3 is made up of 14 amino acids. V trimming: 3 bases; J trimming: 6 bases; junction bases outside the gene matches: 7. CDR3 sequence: CSASLRGPGNEQFF. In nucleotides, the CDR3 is TGCAGTGCTAGTCTCAGGGGGCCTGGCAATGAGCAGTTCTTC.

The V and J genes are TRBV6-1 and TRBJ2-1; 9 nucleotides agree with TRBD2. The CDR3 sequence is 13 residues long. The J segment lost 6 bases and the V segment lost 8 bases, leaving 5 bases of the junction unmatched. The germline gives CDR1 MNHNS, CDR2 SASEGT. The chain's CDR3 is CASVPSGVNEQFF. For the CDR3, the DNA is TGTGCCAGCGTACCTAGCGGGGTCAATGAGCAGTTCTTC.

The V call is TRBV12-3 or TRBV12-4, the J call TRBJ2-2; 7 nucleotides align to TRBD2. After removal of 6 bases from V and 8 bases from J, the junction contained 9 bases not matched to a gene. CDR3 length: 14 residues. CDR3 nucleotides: TGTGCCAGCAGGTCCCCTAGCGGTGAGGGGGAGCTGTTTTTT. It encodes CASRSPSGEGELFF.

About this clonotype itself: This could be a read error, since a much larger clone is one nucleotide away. The DNA for the CDR3 is TGTGACAGCAGCCCGGGAAATTCATACAATGAGCAGTTCTTC. This translates into CDSSPGNSYNEQFF. The chain joins TRBV7-2 to TRBJ2-1, with D perhaps TRBD2 (5 bases). The CDR3 is 14 amino acids. Germline-derived CDR1 and CDR2 are SGHTA and FQGNSA.

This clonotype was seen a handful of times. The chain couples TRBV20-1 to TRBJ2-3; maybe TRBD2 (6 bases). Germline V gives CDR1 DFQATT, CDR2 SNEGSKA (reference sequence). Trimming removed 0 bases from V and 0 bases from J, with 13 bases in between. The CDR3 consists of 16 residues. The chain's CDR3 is CSARDRGSTSTDTQYF. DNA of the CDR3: TGCAGTGCTAGAGATCGGGGGTCGACTAGCACAGATACGCAGTATTTT.

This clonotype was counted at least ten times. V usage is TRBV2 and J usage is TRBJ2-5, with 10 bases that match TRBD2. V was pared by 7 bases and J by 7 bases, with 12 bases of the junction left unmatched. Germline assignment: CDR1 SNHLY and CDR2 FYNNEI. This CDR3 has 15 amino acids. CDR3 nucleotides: TGTGCCAGCATCAGCCTAGCGGGGGCTAAGACGACCCAGTACTTC. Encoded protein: CASISLAGAKTTQYF.

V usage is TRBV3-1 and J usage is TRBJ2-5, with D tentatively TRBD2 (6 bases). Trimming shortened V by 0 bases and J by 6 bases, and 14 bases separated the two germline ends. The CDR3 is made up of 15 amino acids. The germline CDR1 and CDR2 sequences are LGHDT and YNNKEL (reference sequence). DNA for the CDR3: TGTGCCAGCAGCCAAGATACGGGACTGAAGAAGACCCAGTACTTC. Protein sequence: CASSQDTGLKKTQYF.

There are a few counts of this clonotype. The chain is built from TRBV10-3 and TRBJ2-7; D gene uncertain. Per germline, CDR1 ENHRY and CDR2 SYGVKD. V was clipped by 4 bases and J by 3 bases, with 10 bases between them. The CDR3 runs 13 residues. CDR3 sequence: CAISGTHLYEQYF. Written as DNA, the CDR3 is TGTGCCATCAGTGGCACCCACCTCTACGAGCAGTACTTC.

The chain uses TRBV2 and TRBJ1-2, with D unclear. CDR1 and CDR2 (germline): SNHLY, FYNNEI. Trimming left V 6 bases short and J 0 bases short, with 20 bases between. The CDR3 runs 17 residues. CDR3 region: CASSAGGRLLANYGYTF. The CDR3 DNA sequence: TGTGCCAGCAGCGCTGGAGGGCGGTTGTTAGCTAACTATGGCTACACCTTC.

The CDR3 region is CSARGFDRTNQPQHF. The CDR3 bases are TGCAGTGCTAGAGGATTCGACAGGACTAATCAGCCCCAGCATTTT. This rearrangement joins TRBV20-1 to TRBJ1-5; the D gene is possibly TRBD1 (6 bases). Germline loops: CDR1 DFQATT, CDR2 SNEGSKA (reference sequence). There are 15 residues in the CDR3. The V gene lost 1 base and the J gene lost 4 bases, with 14 bases spanning the gap.

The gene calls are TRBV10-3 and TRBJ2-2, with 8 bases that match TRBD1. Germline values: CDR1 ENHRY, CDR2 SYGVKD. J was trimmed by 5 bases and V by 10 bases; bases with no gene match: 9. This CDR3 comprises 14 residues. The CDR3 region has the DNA TGTGCCACTACGAGACAGGGGAGAACCGGGGAGCTGTTTTTT. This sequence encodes CATTRQGRTGELFF.

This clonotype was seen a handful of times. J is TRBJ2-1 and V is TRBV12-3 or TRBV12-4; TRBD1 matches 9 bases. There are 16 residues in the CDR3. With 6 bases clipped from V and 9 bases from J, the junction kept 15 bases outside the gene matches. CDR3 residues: CASRPPGQGPRGEQFF. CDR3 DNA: TGTGCCAGCAGGCCCCCGGGACAGGGTCCTAGGGGTGAGCAGTTCTTC.

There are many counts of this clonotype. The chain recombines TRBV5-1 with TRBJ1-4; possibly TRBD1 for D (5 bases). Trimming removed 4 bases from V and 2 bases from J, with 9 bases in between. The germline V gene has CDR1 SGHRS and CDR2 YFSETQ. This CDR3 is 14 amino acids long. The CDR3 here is CASSPGGTNEKLFF. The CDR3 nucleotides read TGCGCCAGCAGCCCCGGGGGGACTAATGAAAAACTGTTTTTT.

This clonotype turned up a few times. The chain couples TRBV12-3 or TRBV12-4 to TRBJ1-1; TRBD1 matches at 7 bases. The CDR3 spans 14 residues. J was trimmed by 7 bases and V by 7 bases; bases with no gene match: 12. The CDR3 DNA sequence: TGTGCCAGCACCCGACAGGGCGGCATTGGTGAAGCTTTCTTT. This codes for CASTRQGGIGEAFF.

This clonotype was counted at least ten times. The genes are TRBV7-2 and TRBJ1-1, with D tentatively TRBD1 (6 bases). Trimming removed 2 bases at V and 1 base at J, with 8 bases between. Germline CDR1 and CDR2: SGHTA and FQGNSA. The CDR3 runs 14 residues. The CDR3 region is CASSLLRGNTEAFF. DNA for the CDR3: TGTGCCAGCAGCTTACTCAGGGGGAACACTGAAGCTTTCTTT.